The sequence of this T cell receptor (beta chain) was determined in a study of blood T cells in healthy people across ages. Broader study findings: Estimates of diversity drawn from one million T cells were considered underestimates.

Note on this clonotype: Its antigen is unknown.

A second PCR of roughly 6 to 12 cycles used a sample-barcoded 5' primer and a J-beta primer mix. A template-switch adaptor with 12 random nucleotides tagged each cDNA molecule. TCRdb fed the 5' RACE reads into MiXCR, producing one record per CDR3 protein. The repertoire holds some 1.8 million distinct CDR3 sequences, with approximately 40% as singletons. This CDR3 contains 15 residues. Per germline, CDR1 SNHLY and CDR2 FYNNEI. V lost 3 bases to trimming and J lost 8 bases, with 19 bases between them. This clonotype was sampled from a human donor in good health. What was sequenced was blood. This chain links TRBV2 with TRBJ1-2; possible D gene TRBD1, 5 bases. CDR3 bases: TGTGCCAGCAGTGACTTCCACAAGGAGGCAGGGGGCTACACCTTC. Translating gives CASSDFHKEAGGYTF.